This record looks at one T cell receptor (beta chain) sequence and its context. 60 Vbeta and 13 Jbeta primers were used in PCR. The protocol was immunoSEQ multiplex PCR, while the TCRdb copy is restricted to in-frame clones and leaves out a portion. The sample lists 150,000 to 200,000 clones; about 75% were seen once. The data were taken from a study of cytomegalovirus exposure and HLA in healthy donors. Germline V gene data show CDR1 as SGDLS and CDR2 as YYNGEE. Germline trimming cut 3 bases from V and 2 bases from J; bases unmatched to any gene: 8. This CDR3 is built from 16 residues. This TCR was recovered from a female donor in good health and CMV-seronegative. V is TRBV9 and J is TRBJ1-3; 7 nucleotides line up with TRBD1. The specimen sequenced was PBMCs. The CDR3 region is CASSAGTVEPGNTIYF. In DNA form, the CDR3 reads TGTGCCAGCAGCGCCGGGACAGTAGAGCCTGGAAACACCATATATTTT.